This T cell receptor beta chain originates from a study of a mutant IDH1 vaccine in newly diagnosed glioma. Background on the study: The sex distribution of treated patients was about 62% male and about 38% female, with a mean age of around 40 years. Patients previously underwent radiotherapy, temozolomide, or both, and most underwent both.

The method was immunoSEQ multiplex PCR; TCRdb's version includes in-frame clones alone and lacks a portion of them. The data contain approximately 70,000 clones, around 74% of them singletons. The ends lost 6 bases at V and 3 bases at J; junction bases unmatched: 1. Germline V lookup: CDR1 ENHRY, CDR2 SYGVKD. The CDR3 is 12 residues long. Time point of the sample: baseline, week 1 (first vaccination visit). The treatment was: pre-vaccination baseline after standard-of-care therapy. Newly diagnosed WHO grade 3 or 4 IDH1-mutant, ATRX-lost astrocytomas were identified in the donors. Comment on this clone: The antigen is undetermined.

Regarding the study as a whole: Of the patients, about 95% had vaccine-induced immune responses.

This sequence was found in a middle-aged man with glioma. The genes are TRBV10-3 and TRBJ1-2; 7 nucleotides match TRBD1. The sequencing used PBMCs, collected from a glioma patient treated with radiotherapy, temozolomide or both. The CDR3 here is CAISGTDYGYTF. DNA of the CDR3: TGTGCCATCAGCGGGACAGACTATGGCTACACCTTC.